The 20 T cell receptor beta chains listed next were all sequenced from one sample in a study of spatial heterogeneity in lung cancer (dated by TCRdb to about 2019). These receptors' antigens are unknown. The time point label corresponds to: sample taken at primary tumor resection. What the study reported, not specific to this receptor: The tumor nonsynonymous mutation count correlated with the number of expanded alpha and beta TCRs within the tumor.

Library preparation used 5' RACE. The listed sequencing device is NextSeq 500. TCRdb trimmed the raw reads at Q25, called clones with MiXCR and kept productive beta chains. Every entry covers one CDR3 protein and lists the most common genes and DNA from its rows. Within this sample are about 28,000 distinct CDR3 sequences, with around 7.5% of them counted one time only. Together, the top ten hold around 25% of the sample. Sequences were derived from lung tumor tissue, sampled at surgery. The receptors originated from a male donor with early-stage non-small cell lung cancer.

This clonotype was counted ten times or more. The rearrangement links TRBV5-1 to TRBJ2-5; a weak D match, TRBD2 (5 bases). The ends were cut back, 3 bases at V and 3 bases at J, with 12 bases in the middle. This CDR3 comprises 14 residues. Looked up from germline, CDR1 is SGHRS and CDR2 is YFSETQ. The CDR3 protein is CASSYNGIEETQYF. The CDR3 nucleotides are TGCGCCAGCAGCTATAACGGGATTGAAGAGACCCAGTACTTC.

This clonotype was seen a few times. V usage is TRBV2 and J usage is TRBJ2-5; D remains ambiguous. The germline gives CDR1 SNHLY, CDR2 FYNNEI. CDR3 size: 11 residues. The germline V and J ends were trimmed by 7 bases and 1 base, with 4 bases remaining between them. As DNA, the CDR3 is TGTGCCAGCAAATTCCAAGAGACCCAGTACTTC. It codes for CASKFQETQYF.

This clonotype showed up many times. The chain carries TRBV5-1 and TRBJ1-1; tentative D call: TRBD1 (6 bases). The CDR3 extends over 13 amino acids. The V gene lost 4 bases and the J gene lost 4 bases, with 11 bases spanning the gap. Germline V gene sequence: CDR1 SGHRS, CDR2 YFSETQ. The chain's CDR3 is CASSHEDSTEAFF. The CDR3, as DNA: TGCGCCAGCAGCCACGAGGACAGCACTGAAGCTTTCTTT.

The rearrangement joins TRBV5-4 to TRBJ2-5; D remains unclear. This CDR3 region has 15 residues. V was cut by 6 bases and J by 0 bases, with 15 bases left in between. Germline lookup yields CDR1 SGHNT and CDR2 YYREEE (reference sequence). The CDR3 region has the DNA TGTGCCAGCAACTCTCCATCGGTAGACCAAGAGACCCAGTACTTC. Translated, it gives CASNSPSVDQETQYF.

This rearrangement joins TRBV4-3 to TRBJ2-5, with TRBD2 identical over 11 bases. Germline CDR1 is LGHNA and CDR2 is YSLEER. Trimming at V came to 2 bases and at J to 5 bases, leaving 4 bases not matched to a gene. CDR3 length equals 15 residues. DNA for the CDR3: TGCGCCAGCAGCCAAACCCGGACTAGCGGGGAGACCCAGTACTTC. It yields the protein CASSQTRTSGETQYF.

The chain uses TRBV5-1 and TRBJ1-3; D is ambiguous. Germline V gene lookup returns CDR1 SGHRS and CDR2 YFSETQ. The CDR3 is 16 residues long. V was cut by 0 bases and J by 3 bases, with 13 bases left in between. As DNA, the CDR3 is TGCGCCAGCAGCTTGGGTGCAGGTACGGATGGAAACACCATATATTTT. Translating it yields CASSLGAGTDGNTIYF. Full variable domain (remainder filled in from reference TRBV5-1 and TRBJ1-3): KAGVTQTPRYLIKTRGQQVTLSCSPISGHRSVSWYQQTPGQGLQFLFEYFSETQRNKGNFPGRFSGRQFSNSRSEMNVSTLELGDSALYLCASSLGAGTDGNTIYFGEGSWLTVV.

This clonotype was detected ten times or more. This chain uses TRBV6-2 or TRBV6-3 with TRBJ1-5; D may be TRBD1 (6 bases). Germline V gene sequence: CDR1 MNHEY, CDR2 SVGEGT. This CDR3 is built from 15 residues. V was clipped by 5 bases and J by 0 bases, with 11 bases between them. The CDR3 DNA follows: TGTGCCAGCAGTGGGACACTACATAGCAATCAGCCCCAGCATTTT. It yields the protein CASSGTLHSNQPQHF.

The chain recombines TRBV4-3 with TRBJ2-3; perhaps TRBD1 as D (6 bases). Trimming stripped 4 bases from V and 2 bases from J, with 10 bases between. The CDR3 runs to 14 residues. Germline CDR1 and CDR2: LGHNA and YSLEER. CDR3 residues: CASSRRTVTDTQYF. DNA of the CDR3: TGCGCCAGCAGCCGCCGGACAGTCACAGATACGCAGTATTTT.

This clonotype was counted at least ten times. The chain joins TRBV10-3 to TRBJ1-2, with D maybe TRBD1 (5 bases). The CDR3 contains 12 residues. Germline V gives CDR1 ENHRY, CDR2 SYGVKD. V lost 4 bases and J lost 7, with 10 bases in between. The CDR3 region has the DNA TGTGCCATCAGTGTCGGGACGGCTGGCTACACCTTC. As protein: CAISVGTAGYTF.

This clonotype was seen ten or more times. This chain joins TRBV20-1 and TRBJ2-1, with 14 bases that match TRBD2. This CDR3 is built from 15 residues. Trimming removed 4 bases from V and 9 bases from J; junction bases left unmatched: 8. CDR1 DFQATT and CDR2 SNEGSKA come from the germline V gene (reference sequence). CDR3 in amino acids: CSAKSGTSGGGEQFF. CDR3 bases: TGCAGTGCTAAATCAGGGACTAGCGGGGGCGGTGAGCAGTTCTTC.

The CDR3 DNA is TGCAGTGCTAGAGATCCCCTGAGGGGGGAGTCTGGAAACACCATATATTTT. Protein: CSARDPLRGESGNTIYF. This sequence joins TRBV20-1 and TRBJ1-3, with D maybe TRBD1 (6 bases). Trimming took 0 bases from V and 1 from J, leaving 16 bases between them. Germline V gene sequence: CDR1 DFQATT, CDR2 SNEGSKA (reference sequence). This CDR3 contains 17 residues.

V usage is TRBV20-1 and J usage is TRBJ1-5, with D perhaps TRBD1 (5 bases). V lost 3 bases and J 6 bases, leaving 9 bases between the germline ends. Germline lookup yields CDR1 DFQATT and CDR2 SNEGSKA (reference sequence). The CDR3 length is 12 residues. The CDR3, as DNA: TGCAGTGCTAGCTGGGGCGTTCAGCCCCAGCATTTT. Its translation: CSASWGVQPQHF.

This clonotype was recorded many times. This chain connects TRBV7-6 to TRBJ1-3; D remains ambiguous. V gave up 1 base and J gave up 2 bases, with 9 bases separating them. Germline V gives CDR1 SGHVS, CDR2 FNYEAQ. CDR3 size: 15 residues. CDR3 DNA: TGTGCCAGCAGCTTAGGACGGAACCCTGGAAACACCATATATTTT. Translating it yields CASSLGRNPGNTIYF.

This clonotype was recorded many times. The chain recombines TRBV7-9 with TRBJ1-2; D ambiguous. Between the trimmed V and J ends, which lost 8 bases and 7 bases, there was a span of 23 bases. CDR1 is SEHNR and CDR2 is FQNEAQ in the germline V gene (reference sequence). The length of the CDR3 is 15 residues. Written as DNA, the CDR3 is TGTGCCAGCTCTCTCTGGGCGGCGGGTCATTCTGGCTACACCTTC. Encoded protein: CASSLWAAGHSGYTF. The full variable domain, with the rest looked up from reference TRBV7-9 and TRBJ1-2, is DTGVSQNPRHKITKRGQNVTFRCDPISEHNRLYWYRQTLGQGPEFLTYFQNEAQLEKSRLLSDRFSAERPKGSFSTLEIQRTEQGDSAMYLCASSLWAAGHSGYTFGSGTRLTVV.

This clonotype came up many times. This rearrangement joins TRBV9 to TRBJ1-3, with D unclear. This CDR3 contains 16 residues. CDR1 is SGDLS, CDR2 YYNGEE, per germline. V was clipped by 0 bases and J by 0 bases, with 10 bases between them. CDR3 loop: CASSVAVAGSGNTIYF. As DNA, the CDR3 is TGTGCCAGCAGCGTAGCGGTCGCCGGCTCTGGAAACACCATATATTTT.

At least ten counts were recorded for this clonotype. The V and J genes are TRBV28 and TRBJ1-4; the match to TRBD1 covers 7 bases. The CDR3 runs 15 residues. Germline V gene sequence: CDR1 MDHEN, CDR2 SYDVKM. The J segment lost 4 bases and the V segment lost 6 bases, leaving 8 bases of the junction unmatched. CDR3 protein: CASSILGGDNEKLFF. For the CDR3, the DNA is TGTGCCAGCAGCATCCTAGGGGGCGATAATGAAAAACTGTTTTTT.

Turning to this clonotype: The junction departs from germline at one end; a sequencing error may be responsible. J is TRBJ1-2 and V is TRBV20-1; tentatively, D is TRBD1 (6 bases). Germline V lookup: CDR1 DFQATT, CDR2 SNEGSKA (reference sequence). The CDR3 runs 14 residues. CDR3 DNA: TGCAGTGCTAGAGGGGCCCAACTGGGGGCAGGATCAAACTTC. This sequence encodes CSARGAQLGAGSNF.

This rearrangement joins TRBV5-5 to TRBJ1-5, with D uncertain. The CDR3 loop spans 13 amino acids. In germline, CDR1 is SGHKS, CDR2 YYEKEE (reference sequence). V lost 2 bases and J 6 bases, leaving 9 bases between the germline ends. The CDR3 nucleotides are TGTGCCAGCAGCTTCGACCCCAGTCAGCCCCAGCATTTT. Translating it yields CASSFDPSQPQHF.

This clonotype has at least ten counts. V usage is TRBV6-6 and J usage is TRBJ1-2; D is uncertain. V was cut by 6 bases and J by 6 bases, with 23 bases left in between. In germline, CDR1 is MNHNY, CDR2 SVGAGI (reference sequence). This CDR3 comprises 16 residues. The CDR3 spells CASRPPLEPGLHGYTF. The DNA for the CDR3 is TGTGCCAGCAGGCCACCCCTCGAGCCAGGCCTTCATGGCTACACCTTC.

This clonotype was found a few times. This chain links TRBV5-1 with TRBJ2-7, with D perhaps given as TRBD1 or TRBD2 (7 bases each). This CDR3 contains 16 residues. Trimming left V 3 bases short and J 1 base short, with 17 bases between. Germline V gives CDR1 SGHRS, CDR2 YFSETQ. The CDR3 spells CASSYRGGGISYEQYF. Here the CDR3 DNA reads TGCGCCAGCAGCTACCGGGGAGGGGGCATATCCTACGAGCAGTACTTC.